A single sample is the source of the 8 T cell receptor beta chains below, sequenced in a study of blood T cell repertoires in COVID-19. Here immunoSEQ multiplex PCR was the method, and the copy in TCRdb shows in-frame clones only, minus some. The sample lists around 300,000 clones, about four fifths seen once, with approximately 3% in the top ten. The sample comprised peripheral blood. All receptors come from a young man with active or convalescent COVID-19.

The genes are TRBV29-1 and TRBJ2-3; D possibly corresponds to TRBD1 (5 bases). CDR3 length: 15 amino acids. The germline V gene has CDR1 SQVTM and CDR2 ANQGSEA. V lost 1 base to trimming and J lost 5 bases, with 16 bases between them. CDR3 amino acids: CSVEVQGIRVDTQYF. The DNA for the CDR3 is TGCAGCGTTGAAGTCCAAGGTATCAGGGTAGATACGCAGTATTTT.

In its sample, this clone was seen a few times. The V gene is TRBV5-6, the J gene TRBJ1-2; TRBD1 might be the D (5 bases). The length of the CDR3 is 15 residues. Trimming shortened V by 0 bases and J by 6 bases, and 15 bases separated the two germline ends. Germline-derived CDR1 and CDR2 are SGHDT and YYEEEE. CDR3 sequence (DNA): TGTGCCAGCAGCTTGGTTTCGGGGGTTGATGATGGCTACACCTTC. This codes for CASSLVSGVDDGYTF. The full variable domain, rest sourced from reference TRBV5-6 and TRBJ1-2, is DAGVTQSPTHLIKTRGQQVTLRCSPKSGHDTVSWYQQALGQGPQFIFQYYEEEERQRGNFPDRFSGHQFPNYSSELNVNALLLGDSALYLCASSLVSGVDDGYTFGSGTRLTVV.

The chain carries TRBV2 and TRBJ1-1; weak D call: TRBD1 (6 bases). Germline CDR1 SNHLY, CDR2 FYNNEI. V was shortened by 2 bases and J by 0 bases, with 10 bases between the two germline ends. This CDR3 region has 15 residues. CDR3 in amino acids: CASSERGTLNTEAFF. The CDR3, as DNA: TGTGCCAGCAGTGAACGTGGGACATTGAACACTGAAGCTTTCTTT.

This rearrangement joins TRBV9 to TRBJ2-2; 12 bases are a match to TRBD2. The V gene end was trimmed by 3 bases and the J gene end by 1 base; junction bases not matched to a gene: 1. Germline-derived CDR1 and CDR2 are SGDLS and YYNGEE. The CDR3 covers 16 residues. In DNA form, the CDR3 reads TGTGCCAGCAGCGCACTAGCGGGGGGGAACACCGGGGAGCTGTTTTTT. It translates to CASSALAGGNTGELFF.

This rearrangement joins TRBV7-6 to TRBJ2-1; TRBD2 matches 8 bases. Germline V lookup: CDR1 SGHVS, CDR2 FNYEAQ. The CDR3 sequence is 15 residues long. The trim removed 9 bases at V and 0 bases at J, leaving 7 bases unmatched. CDR3 DNA sequence: TGTGCCAGTCGTCCCGGGACTAGCTCCTACAATGAGCAGTTCTTC. Its translation is CASRPGTSSYNEQFF. Together with reference TRBV7-6 and TRBJ2-1, the CDR3 gives the full variable domain: GAGVSQSPRYKVTKRGQDVALRCDPISGHVSLYWYRQALGQGPEFLTYFNYEAQQDKSGLPNDRFSAERPEGSISTLTIQRTEQRDSAMYRCASRPGTSSYNEQFFGPGTRLTVL.

The CDR3 DNA is TGTGCCAGCAGTTACGGCCAGGTCACCAATCAGCCCCAGCATTTT. This codes for CASSYGQVTNQPQHF. J is TRBJ1-5 and V is TRBV6-2 or TRBV6-3, with no clear D. The germline CDR1 and CDR2 sequences are MNHEY and SVGEGT. V was cut by 2 bases and J by 3 bases, with 11 bases left in between. The CDR3 spans 15 residues.

This chain uses TRBV6-5 with TRBJ2-7, with 9 bases identical to TRBD1. The germline gives CDR1 MNHEY, CDR2 SVGAGI. This CDR3 comprises 15 residues. Trimming removed 7 bases from V and 0 bases from J; junction bases left unmatched: 7. Written as DNA, the CDR3 is TGTGCCAGCACATGGACAGGGGAAAGCTCCTACGAGCAGTACTTC. This sequence encodes CASTWTGESSYEQYF.

The V gene is TRBV11-2, the J gene TRBJ2-3; 10 nucleotides align to TRBD2. V trimming: 1 base; J trimming: 6 bases; junction bases outside the gene matches: 4. The CDR3 is 15 residues long. Germline V gene lookup returns CDR1 SGHAT and CDR2 FQNNGV. The CDR3 is CASSLVGTSVDTQYF. In DNA, the CDR3 is TGTGCCAGCAGCTTAGTTGGGACTAGCGTGGATACGCAGTATTTT.